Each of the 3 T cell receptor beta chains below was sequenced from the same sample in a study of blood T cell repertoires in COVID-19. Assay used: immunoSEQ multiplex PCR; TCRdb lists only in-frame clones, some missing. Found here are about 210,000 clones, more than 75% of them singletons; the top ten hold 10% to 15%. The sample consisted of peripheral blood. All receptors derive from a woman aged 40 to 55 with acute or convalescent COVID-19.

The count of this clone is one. For the CDR3, the DNA is TGTGCCAGCAGCCAGGACGGAGGGCTCGGGGAGCTGTTTTTT. The encoded protein is CASSQDGGLGELFF. The chain uses TRBV4-2 and TRBJ2-2; the D gene is possibly TRBD2 (6 bases). The CDR3 spans 14 residues. The V end lost 3 bases, the J end lost 7 bases, and 12 bases lay between the germline ends. Germline V gene sequence: CDR1 LGHNA, CDR2 YNFKEQ.

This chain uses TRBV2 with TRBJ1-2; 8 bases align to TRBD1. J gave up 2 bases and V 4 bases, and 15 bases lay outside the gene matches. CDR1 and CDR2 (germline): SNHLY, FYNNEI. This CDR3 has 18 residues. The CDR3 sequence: CASSGVGRDRGLNYGYTF. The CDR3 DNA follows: TGTGCCAGCAGTGGAGTTGGTCGAGACAGGGGTCTAAACTATGGCTACACCTTC.

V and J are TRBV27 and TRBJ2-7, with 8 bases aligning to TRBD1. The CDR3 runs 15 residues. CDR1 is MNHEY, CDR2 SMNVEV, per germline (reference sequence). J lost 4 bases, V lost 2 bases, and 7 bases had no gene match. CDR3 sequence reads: CASSLQGAGKYEQYF. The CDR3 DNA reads TGTGCCAGCAGTTTACAGGGGGCAGGAAAATACGAGCAGTACTTC.